One sample yielded the 2 T cell receptor beta chains listed below, sequenced in a study of low-dose radiotherapy and immunotherapy resistance in tumors (dated by TCRdb to about 2022). The time point label on this specimen signifies: after trial treatment. The treatment or condition label corresponds to: LDRT plus nivolumab, ipilimumab, low-dose cyclophosphamide and aspirin (RACIN trial). Instrument used: Illumina HiSeq 2500. First-strand cDNA was synthesized with Superscript III and a set of TRAV- and TRBV-specific primers, covering both TCRalpha and TCRbeta chains. TCRs were amplified for about 19 PCR cycles with Phusion, using a constant-region primer paired with the adapter attached to the V primers. TCRdb ran its own pipeline on the public reads, namely fastp trimming at Q25 and MiXCR clone calling, and kept in-frame beta chains. Entries that share a CDR3 protein sequence are merged under the most common genes and DNA. The table for this sample lists tens of thousands of distinct CDR3 sequences; under 30% of them were counted only once. The ten largest account for 9.5% to 13% of the sample.

Sequencing was performed on PBMCs, taken after low-dose radiotherapy plus immunotherapy. Every receptor here comes from a male donor with prostate cancer.

This clonotype has ten or more counts. The gene calls are TRBV28 and TRBJ2-6; either TRBD1 or TRBD2 may supply D (6 bases each). The ends were cut back, 10 bases at V and 0 bases at J, with 13 bases in the middle. There are 15 residues in the CDR3. CDR1 is MDHEN and CDR2 is SYDVKM in the germline V gene. The CDR3 region is CATGGHLSGANVLTF. CDR3 DNA sequence: TGTGCCACCGGGGGCCACCTCTCTGGGGCCAACGTCCTGACTTTC.

This clonotype was detected many times. The genes are TRBV12-3 or TRBV12-4 and TRBJ2-3; 7 nucleotides agree with TRBD1. The CDR3 runs to 14 residues. The junction had 4 bases not matched to a gene; V was cut back by 1 base and J by 6 bases. This CDR3 is CASSLGGGLDTQYF. As DNA, the CDR3 is TGTGCCAGCAGTTTAGGAGGGGGCCTGGATACGCAGTATTTT.